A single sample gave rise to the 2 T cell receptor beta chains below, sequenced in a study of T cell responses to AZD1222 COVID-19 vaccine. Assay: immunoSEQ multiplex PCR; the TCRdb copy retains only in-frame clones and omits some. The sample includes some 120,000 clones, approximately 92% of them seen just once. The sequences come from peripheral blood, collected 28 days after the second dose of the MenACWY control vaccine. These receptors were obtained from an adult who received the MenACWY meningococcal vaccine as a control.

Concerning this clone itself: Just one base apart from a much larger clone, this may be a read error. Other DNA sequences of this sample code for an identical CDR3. This CDR3 reads CSAAGTGAPGGYTF. CDR3 in DNA: TGCAGCGCAGCAGGGACCGGCGCGCCGGGGGGCTACACCTTC. The chain carries TRBV29-1 and TRBJ1-2; tentatively, D is TRBD1 (5 bases). The CDR3 loop spans 14 amino acids. Between the trimmed V and J ends, which lost 7 bases and 8 bases, there was a span of 23 bases. Per germline, CDR1 SQVTM and CDR2 ANQGSEA. Drawing the rest from reference TRBV29-1 and TRBJ1-2, the complete variable domain is SAVISQKPSRDICQRGTSLTIQCQVDSQVTMMFWYRQQPGQSLTLIATANQGSEATYESGFVIDKFPISRPNLTFSTLTVSNMSPEDSSIYLCSAAGTGAPGGYTFGSGTRLTVV.

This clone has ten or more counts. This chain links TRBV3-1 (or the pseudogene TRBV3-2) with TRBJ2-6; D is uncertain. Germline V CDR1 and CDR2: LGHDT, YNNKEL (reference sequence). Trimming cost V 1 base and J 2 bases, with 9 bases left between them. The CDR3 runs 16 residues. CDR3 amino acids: CASSQGRRAGANVLTF. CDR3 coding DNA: TGTGCCAGCAGCCAAGGGAGAAGGGCTGGGGCCAACGTCCTGACTTTC.